The sequence of this T cell receptor beta chain was determined in a study of blood T cell repertoires in COVID-19. Study-level information: Whether acute or convalescent, the COVID-19 samples came from the United States, Italy and Spain. PBMCs, B-cell-depleted T cells, or T cells provided the cDNA or gDNA that made up the material.

In the authors' methods: Reference gene primer amplification gave estimated nucleated cell counts. Some clones are missing from TCRdb's copy, which holds only in-frame ones; the method was immunoSEQ multiplex PCR. The DNA gave D and trimming, while V, J and clone size come from that table. The sample contains tens of thousands of clones, roughly 88% of which appear only once. Trimming removed 5 bases from V and 3 bases from J; junction bases left unmatched: 2. This CDR3 is 13 amino acids long. CDR1 is SGHNT, CDR2 YYREEE, per germline (reference sequence). This receptor was taken from a man aged 45-60 years with active COVID-19. V usage is TRBV5-4 and J usage is TRBJ1-2; TRBD1 aligns across 9 bases. The specimen sequenced was peripheral blood. In DNA form, the CDR3 reads TGTGCCAGCAGGGACAGGGGTGACTATGGCTACACCTTC. Translated: CASRDRGDYGYTF.